The present entry profiles one T cell receptor beta chain with its context. The assay was immunoSEQ multiplex PCR, and TCRdb's table has in-frame clones only and misses some. The repertoire holds around 50,000 clones, approximately 89% seen once, with 1.6% in the top ten. CDR1 is MNHEY and CDR2 is SVGAGI in the germline V gene. V was trimmed by 7 bases and J by 4 bases, leaving 14 bases between them. This CDR3 contains 14 residues. This record comes from a study of control samples from healthy donors and cancer patients. Sequenced: PBMCs. The chain recombines TRBV6-5 with TRBJ1-3; D remains ambiguous. The sequence was collected from a man in his forties or fifties with colorectal cancer. The CDR3 loop reads CASTPDSAGNTIYF. The CDR3, as DNA: TGTGCCAGCACCCCGGACTCAGCGGGAAACACCATATATTTT.